A single sample gave rise to the 18 T cell receptor beta chains below, sequenced in a study of shared clonotypes between healthy human individuals. Some clones are missing from TCRdb's copy, which holds only in-frame ones; the method was immunoSEQ multiplex PCR. Counted here are about 1 million clones, more than 65% occurring once; the ten biggest clones make up approximately 1.5%. The specimen was memory CD4+ T cells sorted from blood. Subset defined: CD45RA-negative fraction. Receptor source: a young man in good health.

J is TRBJ1-6 and V is TRBV7-2, with a tentative D call TRBD1 (6 bases). In germline, CDR1 is SGHTA, CDR2 FQGNSA. This CDR3 comprises 17 residues. V shed 7 bases and J shed 9 bases, with 25 bases lying between them. CDR3 DNA sequence: TGTGCCAGCATCTATGAAGTGGGGGCATCAAATCGTTCACCCCTCCACTTT. Translation: CASIYEVGASNRSPLHF.

J is TRBJ2-3 and V is TRBV9; no firm D call. The CDR3 extends over 14 amino acids. Trimming removed 0 bases at V and 1 base at J, with 6 bases between. Germline lookup yields CDR1 SGDLS and CDR2 YYNGEE. The CDR3 DNA reads TGTGCCAGCAGCGTAGTAGTGGGCACAGATACGCAGTATTTT. The encoded protein is CASSVVVGTDTQYF.

V usage is TRBV2 and J usage is TRBJ2-7, with D perhaps given as TRBD1 or TRBD2 (5 bases each). The germline V and J ends were trimmed by 3 bases and 2 bases, with 14 bases remaining between them. From germline, CDR1 is SNHLY and CDR2 FYNNEI. CDR3 length: 15 amino acids. CDR3 amino acids: CASSEWSRGTYEQYF. As DNA, the CDR3 is TGTGCCAGCAGTGAGTGGTCGAGGGGTACCTACGAGCAGTACTTC.

The chain links TRBV10-3 to TRBJ2-1; a weak D match, TRBD1 (6 bases). This CDR3 contains 17 residues. Germline loops: CDR1 ENHRY, CDR2 SYGVKD. Trimming stripped 1 base from V and 6 bases from J, with 19 bases between. CDR3 protein: CAISELGWQGIANEQFF. The CDR3 DNA is TGTGCCATCAGTGAGTTAGGCTGGCAGGGGATTGCCAATGAGCAGTTCTTC.

This rearrangement joins TRBV11-2 to TRBJ2-1, with 9 positions matching TRBD2. Germline CDR1 and CDR2: SGHAT and FQNNGV. The CDR3 totals 17 residues. V shed 1 base and J 7 bases; nucleotides not matched to a gene: 11. The CDR3 DNA reads TGTGCCAGCAGCTTAGGTTCGGGCGGGAGGGCCGAGAATGAGCAGTTCTTC. This encodes CASSLGSGGRAENEQFF.

The chain links TRBV30 to TRBJ1-1; D remains unclear. CDR1 and CDR2 from the germline V gene are GTSNPN and SVGIG (reference sequence). This CDR3 has 11 amino acids. V lost 0 bases, J lost 9 bases, and 8 bases lay in between. The CDR3 nucleotides read TGTGCCTGGAGTGTCGGCAGACAAGCTTTCTTT. It yields the protein CAWSVGRQAFF.

The chain has TRBV28 and TRBJ1-3, with D possibly matching TRBD1 (5 bases). The V and J ends lost 5 bases and 2 bases respectively, with 13 bases between them. CDR3 length equals 15 residues. Germline V gene sequence: CDR1 MDHEN, CDR2 SYDVKM. CDR3 nucleotides: TGTGCCAGCAGTCTCCGGACAAGCCCTGGAAACACCATATATTTT. This gives the protein CASSLRTSPGNTIYF.

The table lists this clone with a count of one. V and J are TRBV19 and TRBJ1-2; possibly TRBD1 for D (6 bases). V gave up 6 bases and J gave up 0 bases, with 11 bases separating them. Germline V gives CDR1 LNHDA, CDR2 SQIVND (reference sequence). There are 14 residues in the CDR3. CDR3: CASREQGANYGYTF. The DNA for the CDR3 is TGTGCCAGTAGGGAACAGGGAGCTAACTATGGCTACACCTTC. Full variable domain (rest looked up from reference TRBV19 and TRBJ1-2): DGGITQSPKYLFRKEGQNVTLSCEQNLNHDAMYWYRQDPGQGLRLIYYSQIVNDFQKGDIAEGYSVSREKKESFPLTVTSAQKNPTAFYLCASREQGANYGYTFGSGTRLTVV.

The CDR3 sequence is CASSEVGRGGMHF. In DNA form, the CDR3 reads TGTGCCAGCAGTGAAGTCGGCCGCGGTGGGATGCATTTT. The chain couples TRBV2 to TRBJ1-5; D unclear. CDR3 length equals 13 residues. CDR1 is SNHLY, CDR2 FYNNEI, per germline. The ends were cut back, 1 base at V and 15 bases at J, with 16 bases in the middle.

The V call is TRBV5-1, the J call TRBJ1-2; no reliable D call. Looked up from germline, CDR1 is SGHRS and CDR2 is YFSETQ. The germline V and J ends were trimmed by 4 bases and 4 bases, with 17 bases remaining between them. The CDR3 contains 15 residues. The DNA for the CDR3 is TGCGCCAGCAGCCCGGGAGCTGCGGAAGGCTATGGCTACACCTTC. Encoded protein: CASSPGAAEGYGYTF.

The chain employs TRBV5-1 and TRBJ2-2; D is uncertain. V shed 6 bases and J shed 8 bases, with 14 bases lying between them. Germline V gives CDR1 SGHRS, CDR2 YFSETQ. The CDR3 runs to 13 residues. The CDR3 DNA follows: TGCGCCAGCACCAAGACGGTTGGAGGGGAGCTGTTTTTT. Its protein is CASTKTVGGELFF.

This rearrangement joins TRBV5-1 to TRBJ2-1; the D gene could be TRBD1 or TRBD2 (7 bases each). The CDR3 runs 14 residues. CDR1 and CDR2 from the germline V gene are SGHRS and YFSETQ. With 0 bases removed from V and 8 bases from J, the gap between germline ends came to 12 bases. CDR3 in DNA: TGCGCCAGCAGCTTGGGACAGGGAGGGGATGAGCAGTTCTTC. It translates to CASSLGQGGDEQFF.

V and J are TRBV7-9 and TRBJ2-5; 8 nucleotides match TRBD1. The CDR3 contains 13 residues. Germline V lookup: CDR1 SEHNR, CDR2 FQNEAQ (reference sequence). Trimming removed 6 bases from V and 3 bases from J; junction bases left unmatched: 3. CDR3 sequence: CASRSTGEETQYF. CDR3 coding DNA: TGTGCCAGCAGGTCGACAGGGGAAGAGACCCAGTACTTC.

The chain uses TRBV29-1 and TRBJ2-3; D may be TRBD1 or TRBD2 (6 bases each). This CDR3 comprises 14 residues. Germline-derived CDR1 and CDR2 are SQVTM and ANQGSEA. Between the trimmed V and J ends, which lost 6 bases and 4 bases, there was a span of 17 bases. CDR3 sequence reads: CSVTGTFAPDTQYF. The CDR3 bases are TGCAGCGTCACAGGGACTTTCGCGCCAGATACGCAGTATTTT.

This clone was seen a single time. This clone may be a read error of a much larger clone one base away. Other nucleotide sequences from this sample produce the same CDR3. This sequence joins TRBV5-1 and TRBJ2-2; TRBD1 matches 7 bases. V lost 4 bases and J lost 1; bases outside the gene matches: 4. Germline V gene data show CDR1 as SGHRS and CDR2 as YFSETQ. The CDR3 consists of 15 residues. The CDR3 DNA follows: TGCGCCAGCAGCCCCGGGACAGAGAACACCGGGGAGCTGTTTTTT. Its translation: CASSPGTENTGELFF.

This clone was seen once. The rearrangement joins TRBV29-1 to TRBJ1-1, with TRBD1 matching over 9 bases. Germline V gene sequence: CDR1 SQVTM, CDR2 ANQGSEA. The V gene end was trimmed by 6 bases and the J gene end by 6 bases; junction bases not matched to a gene: 11. The CDR3 loop spans 14 amino acids. As DNA, the CDR3 is TGCAGCGTCGTACAGGGGGCCGAGGCCCCTGAAGCTTTCTTT. This codes for CSVVQGAEAPEAFF.

In its sample, this clone was seen once. This clone may be a read error of a much larger clone one base away. V usage is TRBV5-1 and J usage is TRBJ2-1; possibly TRBD2 for D (5 bases). Germline values: CDR1 SGHRS, CDR2 YFSETQ. Trimming cost V 4 bases and J 6 bases, with 14 bases left between them. The CDR3 contains 14 residues. CDR3 protein: CASSLGRGSNEQFF. The CDR3 DNA follows: TGCGCCAGCAGCCTCGGACGGGGTAGCAATGAGCAGTTCTTC.

The J gene is TRBJ2-7, the V gene TRBV6-5; maybe TRBD2 (6 bases). CDR3 length: 13 residues. Germline V gives CDR1 MNHEY, CDR2 SVGAGI. The V end lost 6 bases, the J end lost 7 bases, and 16 bases lay between the germline ends. The CDR3 nucleotides read TGTGCCAGCAGCCAAAACCTAGCGAGGGAGCAGTACTTC. As protein: CASSQNLAREQYF.